This T cell receptor (beta chain) was captured by sequencing in a study of T cells in localized non-small cell lung cancer. Study observations and caveats: Uninvolved adjacent lung had higher T cell clonality than tumor and all other tissues. Adjacent lung tissue had a median around 50 of the top 100 clones found in the tumor. Increased T cell density in blood showed an association with longer overall survival.

This CDR3 is built from 14 residues. The germline V gene has CDR1 LNHDA and CDR2 SQIVND (reference sequence). V shed 6 bases and J 2 bases; nucleotides not matched to a gene: 6. Clones were read by immunoSEQ multiplex PCR, and TCRdb kept only the in-frame ones, dropping some. The table shows 48,000 or so clones, with 86% occurring only once. This clone was seen more than once but under ten times. Its antigen remains unknown. This TCR came from a male donor older than 55 with stage III squamous cell lung carcinoma. The specimen was peripheral blood, collected before any cancer treatment. V gene TRBV19 combines with J gene TRBJ1-1, with TRBD1 identical over 7 bases. The CDR3 DNA follows: TGTGCCAGTAGGGTGACAGGGACTAACACTGAAGCTTTCTTT. Translated, it gives CASRVTGTNTEAFF. The full variable domain, in which reference TRBV19 and TRBJ1-1 provide the parts outside the CDR3, is DGGITQSPKYLFRKEGQNVTLSCEQNLNHDAMYWYRQDPGQGLRLIYYSQIVNDFQKGDIAEGYSVSREKKESFPLTVTSAQKNPTAFYLCASRVTGTNTEAFFGQGTRLTVV.